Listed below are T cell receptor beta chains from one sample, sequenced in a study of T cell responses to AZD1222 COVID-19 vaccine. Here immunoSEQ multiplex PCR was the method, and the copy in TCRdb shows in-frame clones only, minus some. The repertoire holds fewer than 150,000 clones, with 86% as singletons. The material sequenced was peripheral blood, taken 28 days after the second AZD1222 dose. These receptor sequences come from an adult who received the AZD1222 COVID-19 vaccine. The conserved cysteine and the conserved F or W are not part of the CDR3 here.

CDR3aa: ASTWARNQPQH
v_gene: TRBV7-8
j_gene: TRBJ1-5

CDR3aa: ASSQVLRGPSGNTIY
v_gene: TRBV3-1/TRBV3-2
j_gene: TRBJ1-3

CDR3aa: ASSSWTEYEQY
v_gene: TRBV12-3/TRBV12-4
j_gene: TRBJ2-7

CDR3aa: ATSRVSGPNTGELF
v_gene: TRBV15
j_gene: TRBJ2-2

CDR3aa: ASSLLAGGINEQF
v_gene: TRBV11-3
j_gene: TRBJ2-1

CDR3aa: ASSLDWTGSNTGELF
v_gene: TRBV7-9
j_gene: TRBJ2-2

CDR3aa: ASSATGNGYT
v_gene: TRBV7-9
j_gene: TRBJ1-2

CDR3aa: ASSLGLAGGPYNEQF
v_gene: TRBV5-1
j_gene: TRBJ2-1

CDR3aa: ASSVGDLVQETQY
v_gene: TRBV9
j_gene: TRBJ2-5

CDR3aa: ASSGTGGVQPQH
v_gene: TRBV19
j_gene: TRBJ1-5

CDR3aa: ASSTRQLYEQF
v_gene: TRBV19
j_gene: TRBJ2-1

CDR3aa: AISESREGGRNSPLH
v_gene: TRBV10-3
j_gene: TRBJ1-6

CDR3aa: ASSYSARGNTEAF
v_gene: TRBV6-5
j_gene: TRBJ1-1

CDR3aa: ASSLAPRFYGYT
v_gene: TRBV7-9
j_gene: TRBJ1-2

CDR3aa: ASSLMGQGMYEQY
v_gene: TRBV7-3
j_gene: TRBJ2-7

CDR3aa: AWVAGQAIYGYT
v_gene: TRBV30
j_gene: TRBJ1-2

CDR3aa: AISDYGQGEYGYT
v_gene: TRBV10-3
j_gene: TRBJ1-2

CDR3aa: ASSTPSDRNYGYT
v_gene: TRBV9
j_gene: TRBJ1-2